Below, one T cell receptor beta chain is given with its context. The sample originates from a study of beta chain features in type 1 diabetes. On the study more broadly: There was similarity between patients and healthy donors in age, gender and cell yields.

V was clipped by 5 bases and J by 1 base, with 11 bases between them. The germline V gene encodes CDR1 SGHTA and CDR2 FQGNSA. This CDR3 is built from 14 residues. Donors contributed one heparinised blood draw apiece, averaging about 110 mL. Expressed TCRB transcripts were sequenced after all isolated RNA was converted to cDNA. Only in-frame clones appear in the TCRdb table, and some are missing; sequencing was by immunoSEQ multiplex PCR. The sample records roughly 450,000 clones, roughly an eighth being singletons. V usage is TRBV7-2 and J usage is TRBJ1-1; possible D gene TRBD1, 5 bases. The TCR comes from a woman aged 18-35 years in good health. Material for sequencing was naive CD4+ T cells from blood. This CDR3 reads CASSDRQTNTEAFF. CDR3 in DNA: TGTGCCAGCAGCGACCGACAGACGAACACTGAAGCTTTCTTT.